Listed below are T cell receptor beta chains from one sample, sequenced in a study of cytomegalovirus exposure and HLA in healthy donors. Data came from immunoSEQ multiplex PCR; TCRdb stores just in-frame clones and leaves some out. The sample shows approximately 38,000 clones, 66% of them seen only once. The sample taken for sequencing was PBMCs. These receptors were obtained from a man in his fifties or sixties in good health and CMV-seropositive. CDR3s include the opening cysteine and the closing phenylalanine or tryptophan. The order of the fields is clone size, J gene, D gene, CDR3 length, V gene, CDR3 protein, CDR3 DNA. The D gene is left open where the match is weak. Not all rows give a size; the values are once, few, many and, for expanded clones, a class.

>.|TRBJ1-1|.|11|TRBV6-1
CASSVNTEAFF
TGTGCCAGCAGTGTAAACACTGAAGCTTTCTTT
>.|TRBJ2-5|.|14|TRBV18
CASSSQGFQETQYF
TGTGCCAGCTCTTCGCAGGGGTTCCAAGAGACCCAGTACTTC
>few|TRBJ1-3|TRBD1|16|TRBV10-3
CAISESPGQGENTIYF
TGTGCCATCAGTGAGTCCCCGGGACAGGGAGAGAACACCATATATTTT
>.|TRBJ1-5|TRBD1|15|TRBV13
CASSEGGQGGQPQHF
TGTGCCAGCAGCGAGGGGGGACAGGGCGGTCAGCCCCAGCATTTT
>.|TRBJ2-1|.|11|TRBV29-1
CSVERPDEQFF
TGCAGCGTTGAACGTCCCGATGAGCAGTTCTTC
>.|TRBJ1-1|TRBD1|13|TRBV2
CASSGQGNTEAFF
TGTGCCAGCAGTGGACAGGGGAACACTGAAGCTTTCTTT
>few|TRBJ1-6|TRBD1|14|TRBV5-4
CASSWDRESSPLHF
TGTGCCAGCAGCTGGGACAGGGAGTCTTCACCCCTCCACTTT
>.|TRBJ2-5|TRBD1|13|TRBV7-2
CASSQDRVETQYF
TGTGCCAGCAGCCAGGACAGGGTTGAGACCCAGTACTTC
>.|TRBJ2-1|TRBD2|15|TRBV7-2
CASSTIAGGRNEQFF
TGTGCCAGCAGCACTATAGCGGGGGGGCGTAATGAGCAGTTCTTC
>.|TRBJ2-6|.|17|TRBV5-1
CASSLVQGGSGANVLTF
TGCGCCAGCAGCTTGGTCCAAGGAGGCTCTGGGGCCAACGTCCTGACTTTC
>.|TRBJ2-5|.|15|TRBV29-1
CSVEDPAGARETQYF
TGCAGCGTTGAAGATCCCGCGGGGGCCCGAGAGACCCAGTACTTC
>.|TRBJ2-3|TRBD2|19|TRBV5-1
CASSLSASGGAGVTDTQYF
TGCGCCAGCAGCTTGTCAGCTAGCGGGGGGGCCGGAGTCACAGATACGCAGTATTTT
>.|TRBJ1-1|.|14|TRBV5-6
CASRVGHLNTEAFF
TGTGCCAGCAGAGTGGGACACTTGAACACTGAAGCTTTCTTT
>few|TRBJ2-5|.|15|TRBV9
CASSASGIAQETQYF
TGTGCCAGCAGCGCATCAGGGATAGCCCAAGAGACCCAGTACTTC
>.|TRBJ2-5|TRBD2|17|TRBV5-1
CASSSSPTSGGAKTQYF
TGCGCCAGCAGCTCCTCACCTACTAGCGGGGGGGCGAAGACCCAGTACTTC
>.|TRBJ2-3|.|15|TRBV5-3
CARSLGGGGRDTQYF
TGTGCCAGAAGCTTAGGAGGGGGGGGGCGGGATACGCAGTATTTT
>once|TRBJ1-5|.|16|TRBV7-8
CASSLARTRNNQPQHF
TGTGCCAGCAGCTTAGCGAGGACAAGAAACAATCAGCCCCAGCATTTT
>.|TRBJ2-6|TRBD2|20|TRBV19
CASSNPTGRSVSSGANVLTF
TGTGCCAGTAGTAATCCTACCGGGAGGTCGGTTAGCTCTGGGGCCAACGTCCTGACTTTC
>.|TRBJ1-2|.|15|TRBV6-1
CASSEARQGRLGYTF
TGTGCCAGCAGTGAAGCGCGGCAGGGCCGTCTTGGCTACACCTTC
>.|TRBJ2-5|.|14|TRBV10-1
CASSDGRGGETQYF
TGCGCCAGCAGTGACGGAAGGGGGGGAGAGACCCAGTACTTC
>few|TRBJ2-5|.|14|TRBV27
CASSLSLLKETQYF
TGTGCCAGCAGTTTGTCGTTACTTAAAGAGACCCAGTACTTC
>few|TRBJ1-1|.|14|TRBV7-2
CASSFGQGTPKGFF
.
>.|TRBJ1-2|.|15|TRBV5-1
CASSLRGIPNYGYTF
TGCGCCAGCAGCTTGAGGGGCATTCCTAACTATGGCTACACCTTC
>.|TRBJ1-1|.|13|TRBV7-2
CASSDGQFGEAFF
TGTGCCAGCAGCGACGGACAGTTCGGTGAAGCTTTCTTT
>.|TRBJ1-5|.|13|TRBV30
CAGSSGERQPQHF
TGTGCCGGGAGTTCAGGGGAGAGGCAGCCCCAGCATTTT
>.|TRBJ1-1|.|14|TRBV5-1
CASSLAVGRQAAFF
TGCGCCAGCAGCTTGGCCGTCGGCCGCCAGGCGGCTTTCTTT
>.|TRBJ2-5|.|12|TRBV2
CASTRQQETQYF
TGTGCCAGCACTAGACAGCAAGAGACCCAGTACTTC
>.|TRBJ1-2|.|16|TRBV4-1
CASSQVSNLVNYGYTF
TGCGCCAGCAGCCAAGTCTCTAATCTCGTGAACTATGGCTACACCTTC
>.|TRBJ2-2|.|14|TRBV7-3
CASSPPGQSGELFF
TGTGCCAGCAGCCCCCCCGGACAGTCCGGGGAGCTGTTTTTT
>few|TRBJ2-5|.|14|TRBV6-6
CASSPRGALETQYF
TGTGCCAGCAGTCCACGGGGGGCCTTGGAGACCCAGTACTTC
>once|TRBJ2-3|.|14|TRBV7-2
CASTLNQGSDTQYF
TGTGCCAGCACTCTCAACCAGGGCTCAGATACGCAGTATTTT
>.|TRBJ2-1|.|13|TRBV5-1
CASSLGLGNEQFF
TGCGCCAGCAGCTTGGGCCTAGGCAATGAGCAGTTCTTC
>.|TRBJ1-6|.|14|TRBV9
CASSASGDNSPLHF
TGTGCCAGCAGCGCCTCAGGGGATAATTCACCCCTCCACTTT
>.|TRBJ2-7|.|14|TRBV7-8
CASSSSGHPYEQYF
TGTGCCAGCAGCTCATCGGGACATCCCTACGAGCAGTACTTC
>.|TRBJ1-1|TRBD1|13|TRBV25-1
CASRGTGGTEAFF
TGTGCCAGCAGAGGTACAGGGGGCACTGAAGCTTTCTTT
>.|TRBJ1-4|TRBD1|15|TRBV9
CASSPEGQGDEKLFF
TGTGCCAGCAGCCCGGAGGGACAGGGTGATGAAAAACTGTTTTTT
>.|TRBJ1-5|.|16|TRBV18
CASSRGMTGSNQPQHF
TGTGCCAGCTCACGGGGAATGACAGGAAGCAATCAGCCCCAGCATTTT
>.|TRBJ2-1|TRBD1|16|TRBV5-6
CASSPGGTGNYNEQFF
TGTGCCAGCAGCCCCGGGGGGACAGGGAACTACAATGAGCAGTTCTTC
>.|TRBJ2-2|.|17|TRBV5-1
CASSALTRQKQGGELFF
TGCGCCAGCAGCGCGTTAACTCGACAGAAACAGGGCGGGGAGCTGTTTTTT
>.|TRBJ1-4|.|15|TRBV5-1
CASSNQGSGNEKLFF
TGCGCCAGCAGCAACCAAGGGTCGGGGAATGAAAAACTGTTTTTT
>few|TRBJ1-1|TRBD1|13|TRBV6-6
CASSIQGPTEAFF
TGTGCCAGCAGCATACAGGGGCCCACTGAAGCTTTCTTT
>.|TRBJ1-2|.|13|TRBV7-2
CASSQATFGGYTF
TGTGCCAGCAGCCAAGCAACATTCGGGGGCTACACCTTC
>.|TRBJ2-4|.|16|TRBV4-2
CASSQELSTAKNIQYF
TGTGCCAGCAGCCAAGAGTTGAGTACTGCCAAAAACATTCAGTACTTC
>few|TRBJ2-7|TRBD1|15|TRBV15
CATSRDGTGVYEQYF
TGTGCCACCAGCAGAGATGGGACAGGGGTCTACGAGCAGTACTTC
>.|TRBJ2-7|TRBD1|15|TRBV6-1
CASRDPGQGVYEQYF
TGTGCCAGCAGGGATCCTGGACAGGGAGTCTACGAGCAGTACTTC
>.|TRBJ1-6|TRBD1|17|TRBV7-2
CASSPGGRTGFNSPLHF
TGTGCCAGCAGTCCAGGGGGCCGAACAGGGTTCAATTCACCCCTCCACTTT
>.|TRBJ1-3|.|14|TRBV14
CASSPGHSGNTIYF
TGTGCCAGCAGCCCGGGACACTCTGGAAACACCATATATTTT
>.|TRBJ2-7|TRBD1|15|TRBV7-2
CASSSPGQGVYEQYF
TGTGCCAGCAGCTCGCCGGGACAGGGAGTCTACGAGCAGTACTTC
>.|TRBJ2-4|TRBD1|15|TRBV18
CASSSDRVGENIQYF
TGTGCCAGCTCCTCCGACAGGGTCGGGGAAAACATTCAGTACTTC
>many|TRBJ2-2|.|15|TRBV27
CASSLYRRNPGELFF
TGTGCCAGCAGTTTATACCGGAGAAACCCCGGGGAGCTGTTTTTT
>.|TRBJ2-3|.|15|TRBV11-3
CASSPGVGSTDTQYF
TGTGCCAGCAGCCCCGGGGTCGGAAGCACAGATACGCAGTATTTT
>many|TRBJ2-2|TRBD1|14|TRBV29-1
CSVPTGGATGELFF
TGCAGCGTTCCGACAGGGGGCGCGACCGGGGAGCTGTTTTTT
>.|TRBJ2-1|.|12|TRBV10-1
CASRIPLGSQFF
TGCGCCAGCAGAATCCCACTAGGGTCCCAGTTCTTC
>medium-sized|TRBJ2-3|TRBD2|15|TRBV5-4
CASSLLTSPTDTQYF
TGTGCCAGCAGCTTGCTGACTAGCCCCACAGATACGCAGTATTTT